The sequence of this T cell receptor (beta chain) was determined in a study of blood T cell repertoires in COVID-19. About the research overall: Specimens from acute and convalescent COVID-19 originated in the United States, Italy and Spain. The cDNA or gDNA used as material had been derived from T cells, B-cell-depleted T cells, or PBMCs.

There are 16 residues in the CDR3. V was clipped by 1 base and J by 2 bases; unmatched bases: 8. Germline loops: CDR1 LGHDT, CDR2 YNNKEL (reference sequence). The table came from immunoSEQ multiplex PCR; TCRdb's copy has only in-frame clones and leaves some out. Altogether some 120,000 clones are present, around 90% being singletons, with the ten largest covering around 1.9%. The TCR was taken from a man between 50 and 59 years old with COVID-19, enrolled during active disease. The sample consisted of peripheral blood. V gene TRBV3-1 (or the pseudogene TRBV3-2) combines with J gene TRBJ2-7; 7 bases are a match to TRBD1. The CDR3 sequence is CASSQGVGTVAYEQYF. CDR3 nucleotides: TGTGCCAGCAGCCAAGGGGTTGGGACAGTCGCCTACGAGCAGTACTTC.